Below, 3 T cell receptor beta chains from the same sample are listed, as sequenced in a study of beta chain features in type 1 diabetes. The study reverse transcribed the entire isolated RNA, so it sequenced expressed TCRB transcripts. Profiled with immunoSEQ multiplex PCR; TCRdb holds only in-frame clones, not every one. This table has roughly 250,000 clones, 9.6% appearing once. The source material was naive CD4+ T cells from blood. Source of these receptors: a woman aged 18 to 35 in good health.

The chain recombines TRBV4-2 with TRBJ1-5, with 7 bases identical to TRBD1. V lost 4 bases to trimming and J lost 1 base; unmatched junction nucleotides: 7. The CDR3 consists of 16 residues. Germline-derived CDR1 and CDR2 are LGHNA and YNFKEQ. CDR3 sequence: CASSPQGGWSNQPQHF. CDR3 bases: TGTGCCAGCAGCCCTCAGGGGGGTTGGAGCAATCAGCCCCAGCATTTT.

This chain links TRBV7-9 with TRBJ1-1, with 8 bases lining up with TRBD1. Per germline, CDR1 SEHNR and CDR2 FQNEAQ (reference sequence). The CDR3 has 14 amino acids. With V trimmed by 1 base and J by 8 bases, 6 bases remained unmatched. In DNA form, the CDR3 reads TGTGCCAGCAGCTTAGAGGGACAGGTATCCGAAGCTTTCTTT. This codes for CASSLEGQVSEAFF.

The chain carries TRBV5-1 and TRBJ2-3, with D possibly being TRBD2 (5 bases). Germline loops: CDR1 SGHRS, CDR2 YFSETQ. This CDR3 region has 12 residues. Trimming pared 6 bases from V and 4 bases from J, leaving 9 bases between. CDR3 nucleotides: TGCGCCAGCAACGTGGAGGCAGATACGCAGTATTTT. Amino acid sequence: CASNVEADTQYF. Full variable domain (outside the CDR3, taken from reference TRBV5-1 and TRBJ2-3): KAGVTQTPRYLIKTRGQQVTLSCSPISGHRSVSWYQQTPGQGLQFLFEYFSETQRNKGNFPGRFSGRQFSNSRSEMNVSTLELGDSALYLCASNVEADTQYFGPGTRLTVL.